Following are 8 T cell receptor beta chains from one sample sequenced in a study of beta chain features in type 1 diabetes. Study observations and caveats: Shorter TCRB CDR3s, moderately but significantly so, marked every one of the four CD4+ subsets in Type 1 diabetes patients.

The antigens of these receptors remain unknown. Reverse transcribing all isolated RNA meant expressed TCRB transcripts were sequenced. The assay was immunoSEQ multiplex PCR, and TCRdb's table has in-frame clones only and misses some. The table has 300,000 to 350,000 clones, about a tenth seen once. Sample: central memory CD4+ T cells from blood. The receptor source for this set is a man aged 25 to 40 with type 1 diabetes.

Only a few counts were recorded for this clone. The rearrangement uses TRBV11-2 and TRBJ1-1; no definite D call. Trimming took off 6 bases at V and 1 base at J, with 12 bases between the two ends. The germline gives CDR1 SGHAT, CDR2 FQNNGV. The CDR3 has 14 residues. CDR3 sequence reads: CASSIPSKNTEAFF. CDR3 DNA: TGTGCCAGCAGTATTCCGTCCAAGAACACTGAAGCTTTCTTT.

V and J are TRBV6-5 and TRBJ1-1, with TRBD1 matching over 7 bases. Germline loops: CDR1 MNHEY, CDR2 SVGAGI. J lost 7 bases, V lost 5 bases, and 7 bases had no gene match. CDR3 size: 13 residues. The CDR3 DNA sequence: TGTGCCAGCAGTCTTCAGGGGGAAGATGAAGCTTTCTTT. This gives the protein CASSLQGEDEAFF.

This clone was seen repeatedly, ten times or more. This sequence joins TRBV7-9 and TRBJ1-1; 8 bases agree with TRBD1. Germline assignment: CDR1 SEHNR and CDR2 FQNEAQ (reference sequence). The CDR3 runs 12 residues. The junction had 6 bases not matched to a gene; V was cut back by 5 bases and J by 10 bases. The chain's CDR3 is CASSRTGPPAFF. DNA of the CDR3: TGTGCCAGCAGCCGGACAGGGCCCCCAGCTTTCTTT.

In its sample, this clone was seen a few times. CDR3 region: CASSFGTEFTNEKLFF. The CDR3 bases are TGTGCCAGCAGCTTTGGGACAGAGTTTACAAATGAAAAACTGTTTTTT. J is TRBJ1-4 and V is TRBV5-4; 7 bases agree with TRBD1. The V gene's germline CDR1 is SGHNT and CDR2 YYREEE (reference sequence). Losses at the gene ends were 2 bases for V and 5 bases for J; bases not matched to a gene: 9. The CDR3 has 16 amino acids.

This clone was seen a few times. The V gene is TRBV7-2, the J gene TRBJ2-3, with D unclear. Trimming removed 5 bases from V and 5 bases from J, with 11 bases in between. Germline CDR1 reads SGHTA; CDR2 reads FQGNSA. This CDR3 is 13 amino acids long. The CDR3 sequence: CASSPGERDTQYF. CDR3 nucleotides: TGTGCCAGCAGCCCAGGAGAGAGAGATACGCAGTATTTT.

This clone has only a few counts. This chain connects TRBV21-1 to TRBJ1-5. TRBV21-1 is annotated as a pseudogene. The CDR3 has 16 residues. CDR3 nucleotides: TGTGCCAGCAGCATTAGGGAACTAGCACGGAATCAGCCCCAGCATTTT. Protein product: CASSIRELARNQPQHF.

This clone has just a few counts. The V and J genes are TRBV7-2 and TRBJ1-5; 8 bases map to TRBD1. CDR3 length equals 16 residues. The germline V gene has CDR1 SGHTA and CDR2 FQGNSA. V dropped 1 base and J dropped 3; count of bases not matched to a gene: 5. The CDR3 sequence: CASSLEAQGANQPQHF. For the CDR3, the DNA is TGTGCCAGCAGCTTAGAGGCCCAGGGGGCCAATCAGCCCCAGCATTTT.

The genes are TRBV11-3 and TRBJ2-1; 13 nucleotides line up with TRBD2. V gave up 4 bases and J gave up 8 bases; unmatched junction bases: 8. From germline, CDR1 is SGHNT and CDR2 YENEEA. The CDR3 extends over 16 amino acids. The DNA of the CDR3 is TGTGCCAGCAGCTCCAGGACTAGCGGGGGTATGGATGAGCAGTTCTTC. Translation: CASSSRTSGGMDEQFF.